The clone carrying this T cell receptor beta chain was observed many times. The CDR3 totals 13 residues. V was cut by 9 bases and J by 2 bases, with 13 bases left in between. Germline CDR1 is LNHDA and CDR2 is SQIVND (reference sequence). Single TCR cDNA molecules each had their own unique molecular identifier. Each CDR3 protein gets one entry after TCRdb re-called the 5' RACE reads with MiXCR. This repertoire shows 35,000 to 50,000 distinct CDR3 sequences, about 22% found once; its top ten account for 6.5% to 9%. Specified time point: blood at routine non-recurrence follow-up after resection. Without sorting, whole RNA was sequenced from tumor, nontumor lung or frozen PBMC. The record originates from a study of spatial heterogeneity in lung cancer. Background on the study: Sequencing was performed on follow-up PBMC samples when available, collected at a median of around two years after resection.

The clonotype originates from a female donor with early-stage non-small cell lung cancer. Here the sequenced sample was PBMCs, taken at follow-up. The chain joins TRBV19 to TRBJ1-2; maybe TRBD1 (6 bases). The CDR3 DNA sequence: TGTGCCAGCAGTCCCCAGGGGAACTATGGCTACACCTTC. Its protein product is CASSPQGNYGYTF.